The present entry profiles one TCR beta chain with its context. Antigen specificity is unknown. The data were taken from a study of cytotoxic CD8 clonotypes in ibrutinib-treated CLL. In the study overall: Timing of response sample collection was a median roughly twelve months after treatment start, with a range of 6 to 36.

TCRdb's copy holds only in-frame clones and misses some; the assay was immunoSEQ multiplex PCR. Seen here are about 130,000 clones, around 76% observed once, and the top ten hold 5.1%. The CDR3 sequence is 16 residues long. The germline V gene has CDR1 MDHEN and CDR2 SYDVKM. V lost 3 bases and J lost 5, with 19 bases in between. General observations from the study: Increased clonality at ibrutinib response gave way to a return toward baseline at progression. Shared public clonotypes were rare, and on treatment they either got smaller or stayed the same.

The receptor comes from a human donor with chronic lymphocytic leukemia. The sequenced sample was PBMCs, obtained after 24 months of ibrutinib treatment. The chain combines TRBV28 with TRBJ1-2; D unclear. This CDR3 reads CASSFPHPDTVYGYTF. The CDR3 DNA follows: TGTGCCAGCAGTTTCCCCCACCCCGACACAGTTTATGGCTACACCTTC.